The 29 T cell receptor beta chains below all came from one sample that was sequenced in a study of naive and memory T cell subsets (dated by TCRdb to 2016 to 2017). Library creation used UMI-ligation and nested PCR. The sequencer was an Illumina MiSeq. The ligated cDNA was amplified in four rounds of PCR with nested alpha and beta constant region primers together with the SP2 primer. TCRdb reprocessed the public reads (quality trimming at Q25 with fastp, clone calling with MiXCR) and kept in-frame beta chains. Merged by CDR3 protein, the rows form single entries marked with the most common genes and DNA. Across this sample there are tens of thousands of distinct CDR3 sequences, with 6.7% seen only once. The top ten clonotypes cover approximately 2.8% of the sample. Read against the paper, the sample's treatment or condition label means: skin biopsy from PPD injection site in Mantoux-positive individual. The study reported a robust and sensitive protocol to amplify, sequence and analyze TCRs, based on 3' ligation of a UMI-containing oligonucleotide to TCR cDNA.

The sequenced sample was skin, obtained from a tuberculin skin test site. These receptors originate from an adult in good health.

By sample share, this clonotype is medium-sized. The chain carries TRBV15 and TRBJ2-3, with D hard to call. This CDR3 has 14 amino acids. The germline V and J ends were trimmed by 1 base and 0 bases, with 5 bases remaining between them. The germline CDR1 and CDR2 sequences are LNHNV and YYDKDF (reference sequence). The CDR3 reads CATSRGHSTDTQYF. CDR3 nucleotides: TGTGCCACCAGCAGAGGACACAGCACAGATACGCAGTATTTT.

This clonotype was counted ten times or more. The chain is built from TRBV2 and TRBJ1-1, with 9 bases fitting TRBD1. Germline values: CDR1 SNHLY, CDR2 FYNNEI. The CDR3 contains 13 residues. The J segment lost 6 bases and the V segment lost 8 bases, leaving 7 bases of the junction unmatched. The DNA of the CDR3 is TGTGCCAGCGGGGACAGGGTTTCAGCTGAAGCTTTCTTT. Translating gives CASGDRVSAEAFF.

The chain uses TRBV18 and TRBJ2-5; TRBD2 agrees at 9 bases. Germline V lookup: CDR1 KGHSH, CDR2 LQKENI. With 3 bases clipped from V and 1 base from J, the junction kept 3 bases outside the gene matches. The CDR3 loop spans 15 amino acids. The CDR3 DNA reads as TGTGCCAGCTCACCTCAGACTAGCGGCCAAGAGACCCAGTACTTC. The encoded protein is CASSPQTSGQETQYF.

Many counts were recorded for this clonotype. The rearrangement links TRBV10-2 to TRBJ2-1, with TRBD2 matching 14 bases. Germline V gives CDR1 WSHSY, CDR2 SAAADI. Trimming cost V 7 bases and J 10 bases; bases outside gene matches: 9. This CDR3 has 15 amino acids. The CDR3 bases are TGCGCCAGCACCCTGACTAGCGGGGGGGCTTACGAGCAGTTCTTC. Residues: CASTLTSGGAYEQFF.

The table lists this clonotype with many counts. The CDR3 sequence: CASSAGQGTNTGELFF. For the CDR3, the DNA is TGTGCCAGCAGTGCGGGACAGGGTACGAACACCGGGGAGCTGTTTTTT. This chain uses TRBV6-1 with TRBJ2-2; TRBD1 matches 9 bases. J was trimmed by 0 bases and V by 4 bases; bases with no gene match: 3. Germline V lookup: CDR1 MNHNS, CDR2 SASEGT. CDR3 length: 16 amino acids.

This clonotype was counted at least ten times. V and J are TRBV6-5 and TRBJ2-7, with D perhaps TRBD2 (6 bases). The CDR3 runs to 16 residues. Germline loops: CDR1 MNHEY, CDR2 SVGAGI. V gave up 5 bases and J gave up 2 bases, with 19 bases separating them. The CDR3 is CASSVSSVGVTYEQYF. CDR3 nucleotide sequence: TGTGCCAGCAGTGTTTCTAGCGTAGGAGTTACCTACGAGCAGTACTTC.

This clonotype was recorded at least ten times. Sequence at one end of the junction differs from germline and may be a read error. This chain connects TRBV12-3 or TRBV12-4 to TRBJ2-4; 10 nucleotides agree with TRBD1. The CDR3 is 19 residues long. The CDR3 sequence: CASSSGLIRDRGAKNIQCF. The CDR3 nucleotides are TGTGCCAGCAGTTCCGGATTAATCCGGGACAGGGGAGCCAAAAACATTCAGTGCTTC.

This clonotype was seen at least ten times. CDR3 coding DNA: TGTGCCAGCAGCCAAGATCCCGGGGGGGGCCCCCCCGGGGAGCTGTTTTTT. It specifies CASSQDPGGGPPGELFF. The chain combines TRBV3-1 with TRBJ2-2; the match to TRBD2 covers 8 bases. The junction had 9 bases not matched to a gene; V was cut back by 0 bases and J by 6 bases. Germline V gene sequence: CDR1 LGHDT, CDR2 YNNKEL (reference sequence). The CDR3 runs 17 residues.

This clonotype has a count of ten or more. The chain carries TRBV12-3 or TRBV12-4 and TRBJ1-1, with TRBD1 identical over 9 bases. J gave up 0 bases and V 4 bases, and 6 bases lay outside the gene matches. This CDR3 is 16 amino acids long. The CDR3 reads CASSSPGTGMNTEAFF. For the CDR3, the DNA is TGTGCCAGCAGTTCGCCGGGGACAGGGATGAACACTGAAGCTTTCTTT.

This clonotype came up many times. This sequence joins TRBV14 and TRBJ2-1; D possibly corresponds to TRBD1 (5 bases). Germline V lookup: CDR1 SGHDN, CDR2 FVKESK. Between the trimmed V and J ends, which lost 1 base and 7 bases, there was a span of 14 bases. CDR3 length equals 15 residues. As DNA, the CDR3 is TGTGCCAGCAGCCAAGCTACCACAGGTGGAAATGAGCAGTTCTTC. It yields the protein CASSQATTGGNEQFF.

This clonotype was seen only a few times. This clone may be a read error of a much larger clone one base away. The chain couples TRBV7-6 to TRBJ2-2; D is possibly TRBD2 (6 bases). The germline V gene encodes CDR1 SGHVS and CDR2 FNYEAQ. This CDR3 is 15 amino acids long. V was pared by 6 bases and J by 6 bases, with 17 bases between. CDR3 nucleotides: TGTGCCAGCAGACTTACGACGGGGAGGTCCGGGGAGCTGTTTTTT. Amino acid sequence: CASRLTTGRSGELFF.

This clonotype appeared a few times. The chain couples TRBV19 to TRBJ1-1, with D unresolved. Germline CDR1 LNHDA, CDR2 SQIVND (reference sequence). The V end lost 6 bases, the J end lost 0 bases, and 17 bases lay between the germline ends. The CDR3 length is 16 residues. As DNA, the CDR3 is TGTGCCAGTAGCCCCACCTCCCTGCGGATGAACACTGAAGCTTTCTTT. Its protein is CASSPTSLRMNTEAFF.

This clonotype was counted ten times or more. V gene TRBV6-1 combines with J gene TRBJ2-3, with 12 bases fitting TRBD2. J lost 5 bases, V lost 2 bases, and 5 bases had no gene match. The V gene's germline CDR1 is MNHNS and CDR2 SASEGT. CDR3 length: 16 amino acids. The CDR3 DNA is TGTGCCAGCAGTGAATTGACTAGCGGGGGTGGAGATACGCAGTATTTT. Translation: CASSELTSGGGDTQYF.

This clonotype was recorded at least ten times. V and J are TRBV6-1 and TRBJ2-3, with TRBD1 as a possible D gene (5 bases). The CDR3 is 14 amino acids. The germline CDR1 and CDR2 sequences are MNHNS and SASEGT. V lost 10 bases and J lost 1, with 15 bases in between. The CDR3 reads CAIRAGWGTDTQYF. The CDR3 DNA reads as TGTGCCATTAGGGCAGGGTGGGGCACAGATACGCAGTATTTT.

This clonotype has at least ten counts. This chain joins TRBV5-1 and TRBJ2-7; the D gene could be TRBD1 or TRBD2 (5 bases each). Trimming took 0 bases from V and 5 from J, leaving 15 bases between them. Germline loops: CDR1 SGHRS, CDR2 YFSETQ. CDR3 size: 15 residues. DNA for the CDR3: TGCGCCAGCAGCTTGGACGGGGCCAGGAGCGACGAGCAGTACTTC. It specifies CASSLDGARSDEQYF.

This clonotype showed up just a few times. This chain connects TRBV2 to TRBJ2-7; TRBD2 matches 12 bases. V shed 8 bases and J 5 bases; nucleotides not matched to a gene: 13. CDR1 and CDR2 from the germline V gene are SNHLY and FYNNEI. The CDR3 runs 16 residues. CDR3 protein: CASRDYPSGGADEQYF. The CDR3 bases are TGTGCCAGCCGAGACTACCCTAGCGGGGGGGCCGACGAGCAGTACTTC.

This clonotype was counted many times. The V call is TRBV13, the J call TRBJ2-3; D is unclear. CDR1 and CDR2 from the germline V gene are PRHDT and FYEKMQ (reference sequence). The CDR3 spans 13 residues. V was pared by 4 bases and J by 2 bases, with 7 bases between. CDR3 amino acids: CASSWENTDTQYF. The CDR3 DNA reads TGTGCCAGCAGCTGGGAAAACACAGATACGCAGTATTTT.

In this sample, this clonotype turned up many times. The J gene is TRBJ2-5, the V gene TRBV5-1; TRBD1 agrees at 9 bases. The CDR3 loop spans 14 amino acids. Germline CDR1 and CDR2: SGHRS and YFSETQ. The CDR3 bases are TGCGCGTCCAACTCCGGGACAGGGACGGAGACCCAGTACTTC. It translates to CASNSGTGTETQYF. The full variable domain, with the rest looked up from reference TRBV5-1 and TRBJ2-5, is KAGVTQTPRYLIKTRGQQVTLSCSPISGHRSVSWYQQTPGQGLQFLFEYFSETQRNKGNFPGRFSGRQFSNSRSEMNVSTLELGDSALYLCASNSGTGTETQYFGPGTRLLVL.

This clonotype was recorded at least ten times. The chain has TRBV4-1 and TRBJ1-5, with D perhaps matching TRBD1 (6 bases). The germline CDR1 and CDR2 sequences are MGHRA and YSYEKL. The CDR3 loop spans 15 amino acids. V was cut by 2 bases and J by 4 bases, with 12 bases left in between. As DNA, the CDR3 is TGCGCCAGCAGCCAAAGGACAGACGAGAATCAGCCCCAGCATTTT. It specifies CASSQRTDENQPQHF.

The chain uses TRBV5-1 and TRBJ1-4; 7 bases align to TRBD1. The CDR3 consists of 15 residues. In germline, CDR1 is SGHRS, CDR2 YFSETQ. With V trimmed by 0 bases and J by 12 bases, 11 bases remained unmatched. The CDR3 spells CASSLAAGGIGELFF. For the CDR3, the DNA is TGCGCCAGCAGCTTGGCAGCAGGGGGTATTGGGGAACTGTTTTTT.

This clonotype has more than one count but fewer than ten. The gene calls are TRBV6-5 and TRBJ1-2; 7 bases map to TRBD1. The germline gives CDR1 MNHEY, CDR2 SVGAGI. V was clipped by 6 bases and J by 5 bases; unmatched bases: 9. This CDR3 spans 14 amino acids. This CDR3 reads CASSKWTGQYGYTF. CDR3 DNA: TGTGCCAGCAGCAAATGGACAGGCCAATATGGCTACACCTTC.

Judged by abundance, this clonotype is medium-sized. The chain carries TRBV29-1 and TRBJ1-2; possible D gene TRBD1, 6 bases. The V end lost 3 bases, the J end lost 7 bases, and 9 bases lay between the germline ends. The CDR3 is made up of 11 amino acids. CDR1 SQVTM and CDR2 ANQGSEA come from the germline V gene. CDR3 residues: CSVDAGAGYTF. The DNA of the CDR3 is TGCAGCGTTGATGCGGGGGCTGGCTACACCTTC.

In this sample, this clonotype turned up many times. V and J are TRBV2 and TRBJ2-5; D gene unclear. The CDR3 is 12 residues long. V lost 6 bases and J 3 bases, leaving 8 bases between the germline ends. From germline, CDR1 is SNHLY and CDR2 FYNNEI. The CDR3 is CASRDLEETQYF. The DNA of the CDR3 is TGTGCCAGCAGAGATCTAGAAGAGACCCAGTACTTC. Complete variable domain (other parts from reference TRBV2 and TRBJ2-5): EPEVTQTPSHQVTQMGQEVILRCVPISNHLYFYWYRQILGQKVEFLVSFYNNEISEKSEIFDDQFSVERPDGSNFTLKIRSTKLEDSAMYFCASRDLEETQYFGPGTRLLVL.

The rearrangement joins TRBV19 to TRBJ2-2, with D maybe TRBD2 (6 bases). The CDR3 is made up of 14 amino acids. Trimming removed 6 bases from V and 2 bases from J, with 10 bases in between. Germline lookup yields CDR1 LNHDA and CDR2 SQIVND (reference sequence). The CDR3 loop is CASRGGANTGELFF. The CDR3 coding sequence is TGTGCCAGTAGAGGCGGGGCAAACACCGGGGAGCTGTTTTTT.

J is TRBJ1-2 and V is TRBV6-5; D is perhaps TRBD1 (6 bases). This CDR3 region has 15 residues. Trimming cost V 0 bases and J 6 bases, with 14 bases left between them. CDR1 is MNHEY and CDR2 is SVGAGI in the germline V gene. The CDR3, as DNA: TGTGCCAGCAGTTACTCGTCAGGGGCGCAGAATGGCTACACCTTC. Protein product: CASSYSSGAQNGYTF.

This clonotype was detected a few times. The V gene is TRBV28, the J gene TRBJ1-5; possible D gene TRBD1, 5 bases. Trimming stripped 1 base from V and 4 bases from J, with 11 bases between. The CDR3 consists of 15 residues. From germline, CDR1 is MDHEN and CDR2 SYDVKM. CDR3 in DNA: TGTGCCAGCAGTTTATCGGGGGGGGGTAATCAGCCCCAGCATTTT. Translating gives CASSLSGGGNQPQHF.

In this sample, this clonotype turned up a few times. The chain uses TRBV20-1 and TRBJ1-1; D call uncertain. The CDR3 extends over 15 amino acids. Germline V lookup: CDR1 DFQATT, CDR2 SNEGSKA (reference sequence). Trimming left V 0 bases short and J 1 base short, with 12 bases between. The CDR3 sequence: CSARDARTTNTEAFF. The DNA of the CDR3 is TGCAGTGCTAGAGATGCCCGGACCACGAACACTGAAGCTTTCTTT.

At least ten counts were recorded for this clonotype. The chain couples TRBV5-1 to TRBJ2-5, with 14 bases aligning to TRBD2. Trimming removed 4 bases from V and 2 bases from J; junction bases left unmatched: 7. CDR1 and CDR2 from the germline V gene are SGHRS and YFSETQ. CDR3 length: 17 residues. This chain's CDR3 is CASSIGTSGGLQETQYF. The CDR3 bases are TGCGCCAGCAGCATAGGGACTAGCGGGGGATTACAAGAGACCCAGTACTTC.

This clonotype was observed at least ten times. This sequence joins TRBV7-2 and TRBJ2-7; 10 nucleotides agree with TRBD2. Trimming took 5 bases from V and 8 from J; bases not matched to a gene: 9. Looked up from germline, CDR1 is SGHTA and CDR2 is FQGNSA. The CDR3 extends over 14 amino acids. CDR3 DNA: TGTGCCAGCAGCACTCCTAGCGGGGGTAAAAAGCAGTACTTC. It yields the protein CASSTPSGGKKQYF.